These 27 T cell receptor beta chains share one sample of origin, sequenced in a study of identical twins. TCRdb re-derived calls from the 5' RACE reads in MiXCR, one entry per CDR3 protein. The sample lists under 900,000 distinct CDR3 sequences; 9% to 15% were seen once. The sample also formed part of further work on yellow fever vaccine responses in identical twins.

The material sequenced was PBMCs. Receptors originate from a woman under 30 in good health.

This chain links TRBV12-3 or TRBV12-4 with TRBJ2-7, with 14 positions matching TRBD2. With 5 bases clipped from V and 6 bases from J, the junction kept 3 bases outside the gene matches. This CDR3 is 14 amino acids long. Written as DNA, the CDR3 is TGTGCCAGCAGTCCGACTAGCGGGAGGGGCGAGCAGTACTTC. It yields the protein CASSPTSGRGEQYF.

The table lists this clonotype with a few counts. V and J are TRBV5-1 and TRBJ2-3, with 10 nucleotides matching TRBD1. This CDR3 is 16 amino acids long. V lost 4 bases to trimming and J lost 1 base; unmatched junction nucleotides: 6. Germline CDR1 and CDR2: SGHRS and YFSETQ. The CDR3 nucleotides read TGCGCCAGCAGCGTGGGACAGGGGCAAGGCACAGATACGCAGTATTTT. This translates into CASSVGQGQGTDTQYF.

This chain connects TRBV2 to TRBJ2-7, with D tentatively TRBD1 (5 bases). Germline V lookup: CDR1 SNHLY, CDR2 FYNNEI. The V gene lost 6 bases and the J gene lost 1 base, with 13 bases spanning the gap. CDR3 size: 14 residues. The CDR3 loop is CASRDKRPSYEQYV. Here the CDR3 DNA reads TGTGCCAGCAGGGACAAGCGACCTTCCTACGAGCAGTACGTC.

The chain is built from TRBV7-3 and TRBJ2-4; D is uncertain. The germline V gene has CDR1 SGHTA and CDR2 FQGTGA. The CDR3 loop spans 13 amino acids. Trimming shortened V by 4 bases and J by 6 bases, and 10 bases separated the two germline ends. The CDR3 is CASSSPGLNIQYF. CDR3 nucleotide sequence: TGTGCCAGCAGCTCACCGGGTCTAAACATTCAGTACTTC. Using reference TRBV7-3 and TRBJ2-4 for the parts outside the CDR3, the full variable domain is GAGVSQTPSNKVTEKGKYVELRCDPISGHTALYWYRQSLGQGPEFLIYFQGTGAADDSGLPNDRFFAVRPEGSVSTLKIQRTERGDSAVYLCASSSPGLNIQYFGAGTRLSVL.

The rearrangement links TRBV11-2 to TRBJ2-1; D gene ambiguous. CDR1 and CDR2 from the germline V gene are SGHAT and FQNNGV. There are 16 residues in the CDR3. With 4 bases removed from V and 4 bases from J, the gap between germline ends came to 17 bases. The CDR3, as DNA: TGTGCCAGCAGCTCTAACCGACACCCGATTTACAATGAGCAGTTCTTC. Protein: CASSSNRHPIYNEQFF. Together with reference TRBV11-2 and TRBJ2-1, the CDR3 gives the full variable domain: EAGVAQSPRYKIIEKRQSVAFWCNPISGHATLYWYQQILGQGPKLLIQFQNNGVVDDSQLPKDRFSAERLKGVDSTLKIQPAKLEDSAVYLCASSSNRHPIYNEQFFGPGTRLTVL.

This clonotype has more than one count but fewer than ten. The chain carries TRBV2 and TRBJ2-3; TRBD2 matches at 8 bases. Germline trimming cut 7 bases from V and 4 bases from J; bases unmatched to any gene: 10. The CDR3 contains 15 residues. Germline-derived CDR1 and CDR2 are SNHLY and FYNNEI. The CDR3 loop is CASTATGGRPDTQYF. The CDR3 DNA sequence: TGTGCCAGCACTGCAACGGGAGGGCGACCAGATACGCAGTATTTT.

This clonotype was picked up many times. V and J are TRBV11-2 and TRBJ2-1; 8 positions agree with TRBD2. CDR1 SGHAT and CDR2 FQNNGV come from the germline V gene. After removal of 5 bases from V and 4 bases from J, the junction contained 10 bases not matched to a gene. The CDR3 has 16 residues. CDR3 DNA sequence: TGTGCCAGCAGCCCTACTATGCGGGAGGTATACAATGAGCAGTTCTTC. Residues: CASSPTMREVYNEQFF.

The rearrangement joins TRBV3-1 to TRBJ2-5, with D perhaps TRBD2 (6 bases). Germline V gene sequence: CDR1 LGHDT, CDR2 YNNKEL (reference sequence). The CDR3 loop spans 15 amino acids. Trimming removed 3 bases from V and 5 bases from J, with 16 bases in between. CDR3 coding DNA: TGTGCCAGCAGCCAGAATCCGGGAGTACGGGAGACCCAGTACTTC. It is translated as CASSQNPGVRETQYF.

Ten or more counts support this clonotype. The rearrangement joins TRBV5-1 to TRBJ1-1; possibly TRBD1 for D (6 bases). Per germline, CDR1 SGHRS and CDR2 YFSETQ. Trimming pared 2 bases from V and 1 base from J, leaving 12 bases between. CDR3 length: 15 amino acids. Written as DNA, the CDR3 is TGCGCCAGCAGCTTTTCCGGGACACCGAACACTGAAGCTTTCTTT. This sequence encodes CASSFSGTPNTEAFF.

The chain employs TRBV5-6 and TRBJ2-5, with a possible D match to TRBD1 (6 bases). The V end lost 5 bases, the J end lost 0 bases, and 11 bases lay between the germline ends. This CDR3 has 14 amino acids. Germline CDR1 SGHDT, CDR2 YYEEEE. The DNA of the CDR3 is TGTGCCAGCAGGACAGGTCCTTACCAAGAGACCCAGTACTTC. Protein sequence: CASRTGPYQETQYF.

Worth noting for this clonotype: A read error may be the cause here, since a much bigger clone is one base away. The genes are TRBV19 and TRBJ2-7, with D possibly matching TRBD1 (6 bases). The CDR3 is 13 residues long. Germline V gene data show CDR1 as LNHDA and CDR2 as SQIVND (reference sequence). The CDR3 bases are TGTGGCAGTAGCCGGGACACGAACTACGAGCAGTACTTC. Translation: CGSSRDTNYEQYF.

There are many counts of this clonotype. V usage is TRBV2 and J usage is TRBJ1-6; weak D call: TRBD1 (5 bases). This CDR3 contains 16 residues. V was cut by 5 bases and J by 7 bases, with 18 bases left in between. Germline CDR1 is SNHLY and CDR2 is FYNNEI. The CDR3 reads CASSSDSAVGNSPLHF. DNA for the CDR3: TGTGCCAGCAGTTCCGACAGCGCAGTGGGGAATTCACCCCTCCACTTT.

This clonotype was detected only a few times. The genes are TRBV7-9 and TRBJ2-1; D is unclear. This CDR3 is 13 amino acids long. The V gene lost 5 bases and the J gene lost 8 bases, with 13 bases spanning the gap. Germline V CDR1 and CDR2: SEHNR, FQNEAQ (reference sequence). CDR3 region: CASSPPGAYEQFF. The CDR3 DNA reads TGTGCCAGCAGCCCACCTGGTGCGTATGAGCAGTTCTTC.

The rearrangement links TRBV4-1 to TRBJ1-5; TRBD1 matches 8 bases. The CDR3 has 16 amino acids. The V and J ends lost 0 bases and 3 bases, in that order; junction bases with no gene match: 4. Germline V CDR1 and CDR2: MGHRA, YSYEKL. CDR3 DNA sequence: TGCGCCAGCAGCCAAGAGCCGGACAGGGACAATCAGCCCCAGCATTTT. Its translation: CASSQEPDRDNQPQHF.

The table lists this clonotype with a few counts. The J gene is TRBJ1-1, the V gene TRBV5-4, with 9 bases that match TRBD1. With V trimmed by 4 bases and J by 1 base, 8 bases remained unmatched. Germline V lookup: CDR1 SGHNT, CDR2 YYREEE (reference sequence). This CDR3 contains 16 residues. CDR3 DNA: TGTGCCAGCAGCCGGACAGGGGCCAAGGGGAACACTGAAGCTTTCTTT. Translating it yields CASSRTGAKGNTEAFF.

The table lists this clonotype with many counts. The chain employs TRBV4-1 and TRBJ2-1; TRBD2 aligns across 12 bases. Trimming took 4 bases from V and 7 from J; bases not matched to a gene: 5. Germline V gives CDR1 MGHRA, CDR2 YSYEKL. This CDR3 region has 15 residues. CDR3: CASSPLAGGLNEQFF. CDR3 bases: TGCGCCAGCAGCCCCCTAGCGGGGGGGCTTAATGAGCAGTTCTTC.

This clonotype was detected a few times. The chain is built from TRBV20-1 and TRBJ2-1, with TRBD2 matching 13 bases. The V gene's germline CDR1 is DFQATT and CDR2 SNEGSKA (reference sequence). V dropped 1 base and J dropped 10; count of bases not matched to a gene: 10. The CDR3 sequence is 16 residues long. The CDR3: CSARVDTSGRGYEQFF. CDR3 DNA: TGCAGTGCTAGAGTGGATACTAGCGGGAGGGGATACGAGCAGTTCTTC.

This clonotype was seen only a few times. The chain joins TRBV15 to TRBJ2-5; TRBD2 matches 10 bases. Trimming at V came to 1 base and at J to 5 bases, leaving 16 bases not matched to a gene. In germline, CDR1 is LNHNV, CDR2 YYDKDF (reference sequence). The CDR3 extends over 19 amino acids. CDR3 in amino acids: CATSRAPLAGLRGGETQYF. The CDR3 nucleotides are TGTGCCACCAGCAGAGCCCCACTAGCGGGGCTGCGCGGGGGCGAGACCCAGTACTTC.

This clonotype has more than one count but fewer than ten. The chain employs TRBV6-5 and TRBJ1-5, with D uncertain. V was shortened by 0 bases and J by 1 base, with 7 bases between the two germline ends. CDR3 length: 15 residues. Germline lookup yields CDR1 MNHEY and CDR2 SVGAGI. Here the CDR3 DNA reads TGTGCCAGCAGTTACTCGAGGGCAAGCAATCAGCCCCAGCATTTT. Its protein product is CASSYSRASNQPQHF.

This clonotype was picked up a small number of times. This rearrangement joins TRBV10-3 to TRBJ2-7; D uncertain. Germline CDR1 and CDR2: ENHRY and SYGVKD. V lost 6 bases and J 0 bases, leaving 9 bases between the germline ends. The CDR3 runs 13 residues. The CDR3 reads CAIRKGPSYEQYF. CDR3 DNA: TGTGCCATCAGAAAAGGCCCCTCCTACGAGCAGTACTTC.

The J gene is TRBJ2-3, the V gene TRBV29-1; 10 bases are a match to TRBD2. V trimming: 7 bases; J trimming: 4 bases; junction bases outside the gene matches: 8. Germline V gene data show CDR1 as SQVTM and CDR2 as ANQGSEA. This CDR3 region has 14 residues. In DNA, the CDR3 is TGCAGCGCAGAGCGGGGGGGAACAGCAGATACGCAGTATTTT. Encoded protein: CSAERGGTADTQYF.

This clonotype has a count of ten or more. The rearrangement joins TRBV6-5 to TRBJ2-2; D not certain. CDR3 length: 12 residues. The germline CDR1 and CDR2 sequences are MNHEY and SVGAGI. The V end was cut by 1 base, the J end by 6 bases, with 3 bases between. This chain's CDR3 is CASSYFPGELFF. CDR3 coding DNA: TGTGCCAGCAGTTACTTCCCCGGGGAGCTGTTTTTT.

In its sample, this clonotype was seen many times. The chain carries TRBV28 and TRBJ1-5; the match to TRBD1 covers 7 bases. The CDR3 spans 16 residues. V was clipped by 1 base and J by 6 bases; unmatched bases: 9. In germline, CDR1 is MDHEN, CDR2 SYDVKM. CDR3: CASSLSGQVLGQPQHF. The CDR3 DNA sequence: TGTGCCAGCAGTTTATCAGGACAGGTACTTGGTCAGCCCCAGCATTTT.

This clonotype was seen more than once but under ten times. This chain links TRBV20-1 with TRBJ2-3, with 7 bases identical to TRBD2. Germline V gives CDR1 DFQATT, CDR2 SNEGSKA (reference sequence). This CDR3 is built from 11 residues. CDR3 in amino acids: CGAGAIDTQYF. The CDR3 DNA is TGCGGGGCGGGAGCGATAGATACGCAGTATTTT.

As regards this clonotype: A much bigger clone sits one base away, suggesting this may be a read error. V is TRBV10-3 and J is TRBJ1-1; unclear D gene. The CDR3 consists of 13 residues. CDR1 is ENHRY, CDR2 SYGVKD, per germline. V shed 5 bases and J shed 0 bases, with 7 bases lying between them. For the CDR3, the DNA is TGTGCCATCAGTTACCAGATGAACACTGAAGCTTTCTTT. It is translated as CAISYQMNTEAFF.

In its sample, this clonotype was seen many times. The rearrangement links TRBV5-1 to TRBJ2-7; D is possibly TRBD2 (6 bases). CDR1 is SGHRS and CDR2 is YFSETQ in the germline V gene. The CDR3 runs to 13 residues. Trimming removed 0 bases from V and 5 bases from J, with 9 bases in between. The CDR3 loop reads CASSLAWGDEQYV. Here the CDR3 DNA reads TGCGCCAGCAGCTTGGCATGGGGGGACGAGCAGTACGTC.

The CDR3 reads CASSSLGGRWEQYF. The CDR3 DNA reads TGCGCCAGCAGTAGTCTTGGTGGGAGGTGGGAGCAGTACTTC. This chain joins TRBV5-1 and TRBJ2-7; tentatively, D is TRBD2 (6 bases). This CDR3 comprises 14 residues. Germline V gives CDR1 SGHRS, CDR2 YFSETQ. V gave up 5 bases and J gave up 7 bases, with 19 bases separating them.